These 3 T cell receptor beta chains were all obtained from the same sample, sequenced in a study of persistence of HIV-infected CD4 T cells. Overlapping HIV-1 Gag 15-mer peptides at 0.95 to 1 ug per peptide per mL were used. Memory cells lacking CD40L and CD69 with high CD45RO were sorted. The libraries were made with immunoSEQ version 4 in survey mode. Clones were read by immunoSEQ multiplex PCR, and TCRdb kept only the in-frame ones, dropping some. The sample holds tens of thousands of clones, 70% to 75% seen once. Their specific antigens are unknown. The sample was CD4+ T cells sorted from PBMCs after 18-hour stimulation, taken from a patient who received antiretroviral therapy. The receptors stem from an adult man with HIV who was CMV-seropositive.

The rearrangement joins TRBV18 to TRBJ1-5; a possible D gene is TRBD1 (6 bases). This CDR3 has 14 amino acids. Trimming stripped 5 bases from V and 8 bases from J, with 16 bases between. The germline gives CDR1 KGHSH, CDR2 LQKENI. The DNA for the CDR3 is TGTGCCAGCTCAACACGAACAGGGATCGAGCCCCAGCATTTT. Protein: CASSTRTGIEPQHF.

This clone was counted a few times. This chain connects TRBV19 to TRBJ1-1; 7 bases map to TRBD1. Trimming took 5 bases from V and 6 from J; bases not matched to a gene: 6. The CDR3 runs to 13 residues. Germline V gene sequence: CDR1 LNHDA, CDR2 SQIVND (reference sequence). CDR3 region: CASSDTGEAEAFF. CDR3 coding DNA: TGTGCCAGTAGTGACACAGGGGAGGCTGAAGCTTTCTTT.

This chain links TRBV12-3 or TRBV12-4 with TRBJ1-1; no reliable D call. Trimming took off 1 base at V and 5 bases at J, with 8 bases between the two ends. The CDR3 is 13 amino acids. The CDR3 DNA sequence: TGTGCCAGCAGTTTAGGTGTTAGGACTGAAGCTTTCTTT. As protein: CASSLGVRTEAFF.